A selection of T cell receptor beta chains follows, all from one sample in a study of T cell changes during pregnancy in multiple sclerosis. Clones were sequenced by immunoSEQ multiplex PCR, and TCRdb holds only the in-frame ones, with some missing. The table lists about 34,000 clones, over 85% of them singletons, with roughly 4% in the top ten. Here the sequenced sample was CD8+ T cells from peripheral blood mononuclear cells, taken in the third trimester of pregnancy. These receptors were collected from a female donor with multiple sclerosis, enrolled in a pregnancy study. Each CDR3 is given with its conserved first and last residue.

CDR3aa: CATSRASAGEDEKLFF; j_gene: TRBJ1-4; v_gene: TRBV15
CDR3aa: CASSFGQGSNEQFF; j_gene: TRBJ2-1; v_gene: TRBV7-3
CDR3aa: CASSFRDRGFNEQFF; j_gene: TRBJ2-1; v_gene: TRBV7-6
CDR3aa: CASRGTSGVYNEQFF; j_gene: TRBJ2-1; v_gene: TRBV5-1
CDR3aa: CASSDPGQGVDEQFF; j_gene: TRBJ2-1; v_gene: TRBV2
CDR3aa: CASRRGGIQETQYF; j_gene: TRBJ2-5; v_gene: TRBV7-6
CDR3aa: CASSEFGHLYEQYF; j_gene: TRBJ2-7; v_gene: TRBV25-1
CDR3aa: CASSLSPAGNIQYF; j_gene: TRBJ2-4; v_gene: TRBV28
CDR3aa: CASSQDSDIQETQYF; j_gene: TRBJ2-5; v_gene: TRBV4-3
CDR3aa: CASSPRGGLVDEQFF; j_gene: TRBJ2-1; v_gene: TRBV9
CDR3aa: CASSLTGGGNEKLFF; j_gene: TRBJ1-4; v_gene: TRBV7-8
CDR3aa: CASSQMLGQGYEQYF; j_gene: TRBJ2-7; v_gene: TRBV4-3
CDR3aa: CASSLAMMELAGETVTDTQYF; j_gene: TRBJ2-3; v_gene: TRBV7-8
CDR3aa: CASSATGVEPQHF; j_gene: TRBJ1-5; v_gene: TRBV6-4
CDR3aa: CASSQGVGGAFF; j_gene: TRBJ1-1; v_gene: TRBV4-1
CDR3aa: CASSLQGSSTDTQYF; j_gene: TRBJ2-3; v_gene: TRBV7-3
CDR3aa: CARSLAGGAGENTEAFF; j_gene: TRBJ1-1; v_gene: TRBV5-3
CDR3aa: CASSVDWGWDQPQHF; j_gene: TRBJ1-5; v_gene: TRBV9
CDR3aa: CASSSTGTLTEAFF; j_gene: TRBJ1-1; v_gene: TRBV9
CDR3aa: CASSFGPGEQFF; j_gene: TRBJ2-1; v_gene: TRBV7-9
CDR3aa: CASSPRGSGGTDTQYF; j_gene: TRBJ2-3; v_gene: TRBV4-1
CDR3aa: CASSRRDSVRGDTQYF; j_gene: TRBJ2-3; v_gene: TRBV19
CDR3aa: CASSPVLNTEAFF; j_gene: TRBJ1-1; v_gene: TRBV9
CDR3aa: CASSPPIAGGTDTQYF; j_gene: TRBJ2-3; v_gene: TRBV7-9
CDR3aa: CASSPPSTEAFF; j_gene: TRBJ1-1; v_gene: TRBV18
CDR3aa: CASSFPGNEQFF; j_gene: TRBJ2-1; v_gene: TRBV7-3
CDR3aa: CSAPRGYTF; j_gene: TRBJ1-2; v_gene: TRBV20-1
CDR3aa: CASSLSGQGFSGANVLTF; j_gene: TRBJ2-6; v_gene: TRBV7-2
CDR3aa: CSVEGQGDTEAFF; j_gene: TRBJ1-1; v_gene: TRBV29-1
CDR3aa: CASSLTLLTVTYEQYF; j_gene: TRBJ2-7; v_gene: TRBV27
CDR3aa: CASSVSSTEAFF; j_gene: TRBJ1-1; v_gene: TRBV25-1
CDR3aa: CASSQEGGGADTQYF; j_gene: TRBJ2-3; v_gene: TRBV4-3
CDR3aa: CASSFSQTGVREQYF; j_gene: TRBJ2-7; v_gene: TRBV27
CDR3aa: CASSPTGSGFGYTF; j_gene: TRBJ1-2; v_gene: TRBV7-6
CDR3aa: CASSQGGLYNEQFF; j_gene: TRBJ2-1; v_gene: TRBV14
CDR3aa: CASSLPPGLYNEKLFF; j_gene: TRBJ1-4; v_gene: TRBV7-8
CDR3aa: CASSPTLDSPYEQYF; j_gene: -; v_gene: TRBV4-3
CDR3aa: CASSSREDEQYF; j_gene: TRBJ2-7; v_gene: TRBV7-9
CDR3aa: CSVESGTSYGYTF; j_gene: TRBJ1-2; v_gene: TRBV29-1
CDR3aa: CASSDRGGDQETQYF; j_gene: TRBJ2-5; v_gene: TRBV9
CDR3aa: CASSQTGLGTEAFF; j_gene: TRBJ1-1; v_gene: TRBV4-2
CDR3aa: CATSRAPQAGPSNYGYTF; j_gene: TRBJ1-2; v_gene: TRBV15
CDR3aa: CATSLMALGRQGTTEAFF; j_gene: TRBJ1-1; v_gene: TRBV15
CDR3aa: CASSRIDRDDYGYTF; j_gene: TRBJ1-2; v_gene: TRBV4-1
CDR3aa: CASSLRGGRSYNEQFF; j_gene: TRBJ2-1; v_gene: TRBV7-6
CDR3aa: CASSQALRVGYTF; j_gene: TRBJ1-2; v_gene: TRBV4-1
CDR3aa: CASSIGTEYEQYF; j_gene: TRBJ2-7; v_gene: TRBV11-1
CDR3aa: CASSVAGTGTYEQYF; j_gene: TRBJ2-7; v_gene: TRBV9
CDR3aa: CASSITSGGSYNEQFF; j_gene: TRBJ2-1; v_gene: TRBV7-3
CDR3aa: CASSLGLGGGYTF; j_gene: TRBJ1-2; v_gene: TRBV5-6
CDR3aa: CASSISGHNSPLHF; j_gene: TRBJ1-6; v_gene: TRBV6-4
CDR3aa: CASSPSLGTGELFF; j_gene: TRBJ2-2; v_gene: TRBV9
CDR3aa: CASSLQGVWNTGELFF; j_gene: TRBJ2-2; v_gene: TRBV7-3
CDR3aa: CASSLLAGQLHF; j_gene: TRBJ1-6; v_gene: TRBV11-2